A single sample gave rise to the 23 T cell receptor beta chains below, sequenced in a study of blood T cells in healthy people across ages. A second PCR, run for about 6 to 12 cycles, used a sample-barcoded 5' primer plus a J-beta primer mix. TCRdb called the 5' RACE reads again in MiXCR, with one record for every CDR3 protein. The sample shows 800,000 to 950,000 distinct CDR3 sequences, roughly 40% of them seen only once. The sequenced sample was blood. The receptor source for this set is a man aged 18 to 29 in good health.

The CDR3 is CASSYRGRGNEQFF. CDR3 coding DNA: TGTGCCAGCAGTTACCGTGGCAGGGGCAATGAGCAGTTCTTC. The chain recombines TRBV6-2 or TRBV6-3 with TRBJ2-1; possibly TRBD1 for D (6 bases). The length of the CDR3 is 14 residues. V lost 2 bases and J 6 bases, leaving 11 bases between the germline ends. Per the germline V gene, CDR1 is MNHEY and CDR2 is SVGEGT.

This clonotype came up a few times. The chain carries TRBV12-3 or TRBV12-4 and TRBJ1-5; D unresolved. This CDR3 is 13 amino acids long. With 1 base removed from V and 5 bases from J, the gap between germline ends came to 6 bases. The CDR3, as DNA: TGTGCCAGCAGTTTAGAAAGGGATCAGCCCCAGCATTTT. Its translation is CASSLERDQPQHF.

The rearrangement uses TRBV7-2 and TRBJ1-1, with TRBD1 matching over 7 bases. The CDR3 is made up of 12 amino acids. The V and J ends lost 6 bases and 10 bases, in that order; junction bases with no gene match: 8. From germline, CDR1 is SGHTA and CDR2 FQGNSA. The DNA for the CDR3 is TGTGCCAGCAGACGGGACAGTAGGTTAGCTTTCTTT. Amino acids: CASRRDSRLAFF.

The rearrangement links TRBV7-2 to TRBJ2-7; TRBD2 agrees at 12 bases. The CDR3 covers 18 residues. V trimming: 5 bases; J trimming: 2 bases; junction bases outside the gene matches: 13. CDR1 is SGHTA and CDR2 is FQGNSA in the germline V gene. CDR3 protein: CASSSRLAGVFYPYEQYF. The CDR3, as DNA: TGTGCCAGCAGCAGCAGACTAGCGGGAGTTTTCTATCCCTACGAGCAGTACTTC. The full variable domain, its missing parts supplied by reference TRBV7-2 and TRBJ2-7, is GAGVSQSPSNKVTEKGKDVELRCDPISGHTALYWYRQSLGQGLEFLIYFQGNSAPDKSGLPSDRFSAERTGGSVSTLTIQRTQQEDSAVYLCASSSRLAGVFYPYEQYFGPGTRLTVT.

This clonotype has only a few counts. The CDR3 is CASSLGKYREQFF. The CDR3 nucleotides are TGTGCCAGCAGTTTAGGCAAGTATAGAGAGCAGTTCTTC. The V call is TRBV28, the J call TRBJ2-1; no firm D call. The CDR3 covers 13 residues. Germline CDR1 MDHEN, CDR2 SYDVKM. Trimming took off 2 bases at V and 10 bases at J, with 12 bases between the two ends.

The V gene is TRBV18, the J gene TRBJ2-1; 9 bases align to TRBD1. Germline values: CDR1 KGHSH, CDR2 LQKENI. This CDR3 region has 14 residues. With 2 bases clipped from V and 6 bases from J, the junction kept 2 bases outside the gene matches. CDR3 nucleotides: TGTGCCAGCTCACCAAGGACAGGGGTCAATGAGCAGTTCTTC. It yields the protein CASSPRTGVNEQFF.

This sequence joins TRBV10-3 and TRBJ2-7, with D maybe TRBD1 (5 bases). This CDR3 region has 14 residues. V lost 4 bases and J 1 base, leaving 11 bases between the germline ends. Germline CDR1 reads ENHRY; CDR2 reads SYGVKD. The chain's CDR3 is CAISAMDKSYEQYF. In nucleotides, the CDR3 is TGTGCCATCAGTGCTATGGACAAATCCTACGAGCAGTACTTC.

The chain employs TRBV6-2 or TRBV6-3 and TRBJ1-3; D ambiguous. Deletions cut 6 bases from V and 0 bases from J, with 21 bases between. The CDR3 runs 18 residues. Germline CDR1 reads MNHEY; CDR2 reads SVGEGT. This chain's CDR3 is CASSTPSGGELSGNTIYF. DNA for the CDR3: TGTGCCAGCAGCACCCCATCCGGCGGCGAACTCTCTGGAAACACCATATATTTT.

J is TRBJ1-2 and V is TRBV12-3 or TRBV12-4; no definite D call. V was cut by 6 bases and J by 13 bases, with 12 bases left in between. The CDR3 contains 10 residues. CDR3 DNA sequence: TGTGCCAGCAGCCCGGGTTTCCCCACCTTC. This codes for CASSPGFPTF.

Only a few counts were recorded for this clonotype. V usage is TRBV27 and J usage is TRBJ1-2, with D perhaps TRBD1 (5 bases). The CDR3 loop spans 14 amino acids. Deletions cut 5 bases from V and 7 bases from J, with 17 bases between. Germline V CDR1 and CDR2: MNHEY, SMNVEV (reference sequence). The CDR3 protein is CASSPRGRERGYTF. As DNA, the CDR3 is TGTGCCAGCAGTCCAAGGGGTCGGGAACGTGGCTACACCTTC.

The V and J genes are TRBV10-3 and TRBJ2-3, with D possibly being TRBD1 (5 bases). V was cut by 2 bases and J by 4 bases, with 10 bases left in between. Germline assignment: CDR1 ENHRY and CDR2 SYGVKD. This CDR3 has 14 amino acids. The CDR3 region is CAISEDRIPDTQYF. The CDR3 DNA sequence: TGTGCCATCAGTGAGGACAGAATACCAGATACGCAGTATTTT.

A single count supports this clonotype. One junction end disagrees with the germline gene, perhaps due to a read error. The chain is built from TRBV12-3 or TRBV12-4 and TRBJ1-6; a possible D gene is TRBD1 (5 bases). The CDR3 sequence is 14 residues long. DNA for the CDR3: TGTGCCAGCAGGCCGGGACTGCTTAATCCACCCCTCCACTTT. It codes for CASRPGLLNPPLHF.

The CDR3: CATSRESLVGGNTDTQYF. The CDR3 bases are TGTGCCACCAGCAGAGAATCCCTAGTGGGAGGTAACACAGATACGCAGTATTTT. This chain joins TRBV15 and TRBJ2-3; D might be TRBD2 (6 bases). The length of the CDR3 is 18 residues. Per germline, CDR1 LNHNV and CDR2 YYDKDF (reference sequence). With 0 bases removed from V and 2 bases from J, the gap between germline ends came to 18 bases. Complete variable domain (other parts from reference TRBV15 and TRBJ2-3): DAMVIQNPRYQVTQFGKPVTLSCSQTLNHNVMYWYQQKSSQAPKLLFHYYDKDFNNEADTPDNFQSRRPNTSFCFLDIRSPGLGDTAMYLCATSRESLVGGNTDTQYFGPGTRLTVL.

The CDR3 is CASSLTVQTQYF. CDR3 nucleotides: TGTGCCAGCAGCTTAACGGTGCAGACCCAGTACTTC. This chain joins TRBV7-9 and TRBJ2-5; no reliable D call. CDR1 and CDR2 from the germline V gene are SEHNR and FQNEAQ (reference sequence). This CDR3 is 12 amino acids long. V was shortened by 2 bases and J by 6 bases, with 7 bases between the two germline ends.

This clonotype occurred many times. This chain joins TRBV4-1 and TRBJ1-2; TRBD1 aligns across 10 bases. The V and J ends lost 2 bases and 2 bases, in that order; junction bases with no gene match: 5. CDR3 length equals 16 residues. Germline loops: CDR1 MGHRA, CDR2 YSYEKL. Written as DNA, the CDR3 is TGCGCCAGCAGCCAAAGGAAGGACAGGGGGAACTATGGCTACACCTTC. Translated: CASSQRKDRGNYGYTF.

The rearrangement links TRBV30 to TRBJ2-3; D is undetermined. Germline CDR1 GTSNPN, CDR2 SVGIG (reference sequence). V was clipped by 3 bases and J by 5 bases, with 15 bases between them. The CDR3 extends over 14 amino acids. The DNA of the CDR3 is TGTGCCTGGAGGGTAAAGGGTGGTGGAGATACGCAGTATTTT. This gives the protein CAWRVKGGGDTQYF. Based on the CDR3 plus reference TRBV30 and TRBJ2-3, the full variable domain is SQTIHQWPATLVQPVGSPLSLECTVEGTSNPNLYWYRQAAGRGLQLLFYSVGIGQISSEVPQNLSASRPQDRQFILSSKKLLLSDSGFYLCAWRVKGGGDTQYFGPGTRLTVL.

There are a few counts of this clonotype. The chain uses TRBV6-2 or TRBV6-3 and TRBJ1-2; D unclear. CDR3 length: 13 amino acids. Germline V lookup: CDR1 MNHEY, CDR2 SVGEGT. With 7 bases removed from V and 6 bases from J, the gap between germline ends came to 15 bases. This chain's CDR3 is CASTITLLDGYTF. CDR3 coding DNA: TGTGCCAGCACCATTACGTTACTCGATGGCTACACCTTC.

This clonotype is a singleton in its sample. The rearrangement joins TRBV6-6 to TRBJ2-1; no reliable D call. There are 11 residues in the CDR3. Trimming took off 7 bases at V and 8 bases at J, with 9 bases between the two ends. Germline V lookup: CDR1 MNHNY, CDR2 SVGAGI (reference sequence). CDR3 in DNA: TGTGCCAGCATGTCAATCGATGAGCAGTTCTTC. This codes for CASMSIDEQFF.

This CDR3 is CASKSQHHNNEQYF. CDR3 coding DNA: TGCGCCAGCAAAAGCCAGCACCATAACAATGAGCAGTACTTC. The chain is built from TRBV5-1 and TRBJ2-5; the D is unclear. Germline loops: CDR1 SGHRS, CDR2 YFSETQ. V was pared by 6 bases and J by 11 bases, with 23 bases between. The CDR3 loop spans 14 amino acids. Full variable domain (outside the CDR3, taken from reference TRBV5-1 and TRBJ2-5): KAGVTQTPRYLIKTRGQQVTLSCSPISGHRSVSWYQQTPGQGLQFLFEYFSETQRNKGNFPGRFSGRQFSNSRSEMNVSTLELGDSALYLCASKSQHHNNEQYFGPGTRLLVL.

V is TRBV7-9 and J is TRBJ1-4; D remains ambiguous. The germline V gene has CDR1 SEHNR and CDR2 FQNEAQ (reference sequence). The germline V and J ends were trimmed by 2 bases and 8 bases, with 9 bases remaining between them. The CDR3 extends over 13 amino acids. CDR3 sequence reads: CASSLREEEKLFF. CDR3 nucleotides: TGTGCCAGCAGCTTACGGGAAGAAGAAAAACTGTTTTTT.

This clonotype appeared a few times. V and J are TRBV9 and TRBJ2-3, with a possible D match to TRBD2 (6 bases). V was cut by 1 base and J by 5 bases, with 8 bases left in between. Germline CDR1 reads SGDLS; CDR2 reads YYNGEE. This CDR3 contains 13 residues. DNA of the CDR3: TGTGCCAGCAGCGTAATCGGGAGAGATACGCAGTATTTT. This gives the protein CASSVIGRDTQYF.

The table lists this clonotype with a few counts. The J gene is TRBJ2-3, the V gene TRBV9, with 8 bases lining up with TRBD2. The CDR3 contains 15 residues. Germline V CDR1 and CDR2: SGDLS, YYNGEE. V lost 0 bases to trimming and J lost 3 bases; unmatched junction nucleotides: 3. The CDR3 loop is CASSVAGGKTDTQYF. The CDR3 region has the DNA TGTGCCAGCAGCGTAGCGGGGGGGAAGACAGATACGCAGTATTTT.

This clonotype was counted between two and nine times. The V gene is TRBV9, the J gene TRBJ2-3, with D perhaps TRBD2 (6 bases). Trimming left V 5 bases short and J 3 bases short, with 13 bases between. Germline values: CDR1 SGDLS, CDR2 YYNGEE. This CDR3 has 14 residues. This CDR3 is CASSMEGRTDTQYF. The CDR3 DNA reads TGTGCCAGCAGTATGGAGGGGAGAACAGATACGCAGTATTTT. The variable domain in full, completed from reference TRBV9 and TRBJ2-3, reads DSGVTQTPKHLITATGQRVTLRCSPRSGDLSVYWYQQSLDQGLQFLIQYYNGEERAKGNILERFSAQQFPDLHSELNLSSLELGDSALYFCASSMEGRTDTQYFGPGTRLTVL.